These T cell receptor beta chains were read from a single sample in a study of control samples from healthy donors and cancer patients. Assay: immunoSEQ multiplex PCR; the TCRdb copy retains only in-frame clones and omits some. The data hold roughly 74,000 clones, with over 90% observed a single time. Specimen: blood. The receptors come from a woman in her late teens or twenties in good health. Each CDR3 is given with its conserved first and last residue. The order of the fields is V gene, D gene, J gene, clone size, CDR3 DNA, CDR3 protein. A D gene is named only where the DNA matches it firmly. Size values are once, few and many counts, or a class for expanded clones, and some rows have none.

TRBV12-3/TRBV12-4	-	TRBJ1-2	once	TGTGCCAGCAGTTTTTCGGCAATCCCAGGGAGCACCTTC	CASSFSAIPGSTF
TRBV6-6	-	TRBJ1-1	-	TGTGCCAGCACCGGGGGACACACCATGAACACTGAAGCTTTCTTT	CASTGGHTMNTEAFF
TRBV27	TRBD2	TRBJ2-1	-	TGTGCCAGCAGGCTAGCGGGAGGGTTGGTCAATGAGCAGTTCTTC	CASRLAGGLVNEQFF
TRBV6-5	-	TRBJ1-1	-	TGTGCCAGCAGTTACTCCCCCAATACTGGTGGTCAAGCTTTCTTT	CASSYSPNTGGQAFF
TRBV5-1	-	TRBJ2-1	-	TGCGCCAGCAGCCCAGGAGGGGGGTACAATGAGCAGTTCTTC	CASSPGGGYNEQFF
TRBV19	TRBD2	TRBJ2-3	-	TGTGCCAGTAGCCTCGGACTAGAGTATTGGGGCTACACAGATACGCAGTATTTT	CASSLGLEYWGYTDTQYF
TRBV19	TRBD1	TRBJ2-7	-	TGTGCCAGTAGTACGGGACAGAACTACGAGCAGTACTTC	CASSTGQNYEQYF
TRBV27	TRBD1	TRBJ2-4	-	TGTGCCAGCAGTCCTTCCAGACAGGGAATTCTAGCCAAAAACATTCAGTACTTC	CASSPSRQGILAKNIQYF
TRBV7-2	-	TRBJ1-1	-	TGTGCCAGCAGCTTATTAGTAGCTGAAGCTTTCTTT	CASSLLVAEAFF
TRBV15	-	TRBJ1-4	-	TGTGCCACCAGCAGAATCAAGGGGGCAACTAATGAAAAACTGTTTTTT	CATSRIKGATNEKLFF
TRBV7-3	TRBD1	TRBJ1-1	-	TGTGCCAGCAGCTTGACAGGGACCCCGAACACTGAAGCTTTCTTT	CASSLTGTPNTEAFF
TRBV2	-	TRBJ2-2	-	TGTGCCAGCAGTGAAAGCACAGGATTTTACGGGGAGCTGTTTTTT	CASSESTGFYGELFF
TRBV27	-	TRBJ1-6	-	TGTGCCAGCAGTTGGGACGCTGGCTCACCCCTCCACTTT	CASSWDAGSPLHF
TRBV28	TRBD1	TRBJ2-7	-	TGTGCCAGCAGCTACCAATCGGGACAGCCATATTACGAGCAGTACTTC	CASSYQSGQPYYEQYF
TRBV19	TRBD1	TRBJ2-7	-	TGTGCCAGTAGTATAGGACAGGGCGCGTCGTACGAGCAGTACTTC	CASSIGQGASYEQYF
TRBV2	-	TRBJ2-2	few	TGTGCCAGCAGTGACAGCTACACCGGGGAGCTGTTTTTT	CASSDSYTGELFF
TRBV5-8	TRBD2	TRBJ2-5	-	TGTGCCAGCAGACCGGTAGCGGGAGAGACCCAGTACTTC	CASRPVAGETQYF
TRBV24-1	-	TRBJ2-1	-	TGTGCCACCTCCTTGGCTGGGTCGAATCGCAATGAGCAGTTCTTC	CATSLAGSNRNEQFF
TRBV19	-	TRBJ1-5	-	TGTGCCAGTAGTGAACAGGACGATCAGCCCCAGCATTTT	CASSEQDDQPQHF
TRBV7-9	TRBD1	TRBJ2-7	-	TGTGCCAGCAGCGGCAGGACAGGGGATATCGACGAGCAGTACTTC	CASSGRTGDIDEQYF
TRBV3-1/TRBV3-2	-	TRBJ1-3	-	TGTGCCAGCAGCCCTACCTGGTCTGGAAACACCATATATTTT	CASSPTWSGNTIYF
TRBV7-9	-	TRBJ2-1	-	TGTGCCAGCAGCTTAGCGGCTAGCGCGTACTCCTACAATGAGCAGTTCTTC	CASSLAASAYSYNEQFF
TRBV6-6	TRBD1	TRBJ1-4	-	TGTGCCAGCAGCTACCGACAGGGAGGAAATGAAAAACTGTTTTTT	CASSYRQGGNEKLFF
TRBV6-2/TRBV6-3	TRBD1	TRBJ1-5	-	TGTGCCAGCAGTGACAGGACAGGGGGCAATCAGCCCCAGCATTTT	CASSDRTGGNQPQHF